This T cell receptor (beta chain) was sequenced during a study of T-cell memory formation after mild COVID-19. Study in general: TCR clusters were mostly confined to one donor each.

The junction had 15 bases not matched to a gene; V was cut back by 5 bases and J by 5 bases. The germline gives CDR1 DFQATT, CDR2 SNEGSKA (reference sequence). The CDR3 is made up of 17 amino acids. TCRdb re-derived calls from the 5' RACE reads in MiXCR, one entry per CDR3 protein. The table lists about 350,000 distinct CDR3 sequences, 20% to 25% of them singletons. Sequenced: PBMCs or a T cell subset sorted from them (not recorded which). This receptor was taken from a man younger than 35 who had mild COVID-19 (a few samples of this study predate the infection). Cell type and time point are not known. This chain joins TRBV20-1 and TRBJ1-1, with 12 bases identical to TRBD1. The CDR3 bases are TGCAGTGCTCTCCAGGGCCGGGACAGGGGGCTTTGGACTGAAGCTTTCTTT. It specifies CSALQGRDRGLWTEAFF.